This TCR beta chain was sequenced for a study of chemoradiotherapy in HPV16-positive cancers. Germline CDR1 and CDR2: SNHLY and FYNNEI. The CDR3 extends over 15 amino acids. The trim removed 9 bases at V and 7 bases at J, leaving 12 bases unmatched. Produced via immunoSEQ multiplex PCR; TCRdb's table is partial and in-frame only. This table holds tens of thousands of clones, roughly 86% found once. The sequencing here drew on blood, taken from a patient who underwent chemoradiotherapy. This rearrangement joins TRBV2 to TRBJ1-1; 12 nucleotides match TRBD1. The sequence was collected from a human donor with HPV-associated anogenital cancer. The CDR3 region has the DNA TGTGCCAGGACCAGGGGGACAGGGGGCATGGGTGAAGCTTTCTTT. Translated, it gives CARTRGTGGMGEAFF.